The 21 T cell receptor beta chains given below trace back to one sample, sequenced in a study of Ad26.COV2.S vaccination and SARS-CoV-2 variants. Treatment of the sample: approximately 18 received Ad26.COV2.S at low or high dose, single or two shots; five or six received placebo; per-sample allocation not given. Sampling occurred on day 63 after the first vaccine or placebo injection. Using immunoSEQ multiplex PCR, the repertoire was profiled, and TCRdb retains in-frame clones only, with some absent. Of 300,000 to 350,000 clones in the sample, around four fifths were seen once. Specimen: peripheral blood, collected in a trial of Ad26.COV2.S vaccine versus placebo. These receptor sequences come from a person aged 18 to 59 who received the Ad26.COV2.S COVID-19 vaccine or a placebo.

The CDR3: CASSHGRASYNEQFF. The CDR3 region has the DNA TGTGCCAGCAGCCATGGCAGGGCCTCCTACAATGAGCAGTTCTTC. The chain is built from TRBV14 and TRBJ2-1, with D maybe TRBD1 (5 bases). Germline CDR1 reads SGHDN; CDR2 reads FVKESK. The CDR3 has 15 amino acids. Trimming left V 3 bases short and J 0 bases short, with 9 bases between.

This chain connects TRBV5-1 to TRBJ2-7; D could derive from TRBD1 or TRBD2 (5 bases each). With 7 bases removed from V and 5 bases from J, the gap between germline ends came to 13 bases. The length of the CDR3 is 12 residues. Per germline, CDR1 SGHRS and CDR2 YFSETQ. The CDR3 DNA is TGCGCCAGCGGGGGTTCGGGGCACGAGCAGTACTTC. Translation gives CASGGSGHEQYF.

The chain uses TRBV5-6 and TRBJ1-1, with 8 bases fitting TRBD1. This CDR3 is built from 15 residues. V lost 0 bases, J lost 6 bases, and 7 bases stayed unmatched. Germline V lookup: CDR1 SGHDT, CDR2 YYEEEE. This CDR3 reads CASSLVGQGAAEAFF. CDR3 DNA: TGTGCCAGCAGCTTGGTCGGGCAGGGGGCGGCTGAAGCTTTCTTT.

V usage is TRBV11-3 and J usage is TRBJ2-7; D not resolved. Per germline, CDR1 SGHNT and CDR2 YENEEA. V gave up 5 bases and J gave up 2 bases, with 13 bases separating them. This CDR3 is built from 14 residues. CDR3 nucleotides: TGTGCCAGCAGCCAAATAGTACCCCCCTACGAGCAGTACTTC. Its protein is CASSQIVPPYEQYF.

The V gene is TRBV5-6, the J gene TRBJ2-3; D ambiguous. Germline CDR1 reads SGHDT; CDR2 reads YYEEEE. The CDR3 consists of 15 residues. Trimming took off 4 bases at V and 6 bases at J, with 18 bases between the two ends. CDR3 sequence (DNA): TGTGCCAGCAGCCCCGTGGACCGGGCCAGGGATACGCAGTATTTT. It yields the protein CASSPVDRARDTQYF.

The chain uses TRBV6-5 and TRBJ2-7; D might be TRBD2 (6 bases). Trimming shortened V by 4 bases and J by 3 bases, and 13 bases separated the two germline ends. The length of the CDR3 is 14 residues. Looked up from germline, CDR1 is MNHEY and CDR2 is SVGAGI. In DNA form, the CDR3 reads TGTGCCAGCAGTTCCTTCGGGGGTGGCTACGAGCAGTACTTC. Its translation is CASSSFGGGYEQYF.

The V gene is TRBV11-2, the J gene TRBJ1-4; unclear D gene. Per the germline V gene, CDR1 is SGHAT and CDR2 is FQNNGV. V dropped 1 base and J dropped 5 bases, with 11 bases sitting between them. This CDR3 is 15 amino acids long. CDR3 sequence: CASSLGPGRNEKLFF. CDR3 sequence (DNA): TGTGCCAGCAGCTTAGGTCCCGGAAGGAATGAAAAACTGTTTTTT. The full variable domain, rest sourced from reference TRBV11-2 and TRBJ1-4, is EAGVAQSPRYKIIEKRQSVAFWCNPISGHATLYWYQQILGQGPKLLIQFQNNGVVDDSQLPKDRFSAERLKGVDSTLKIQPAKLEDSAVYLCASSLGPGRNEKLFFGSGTQLSVL.

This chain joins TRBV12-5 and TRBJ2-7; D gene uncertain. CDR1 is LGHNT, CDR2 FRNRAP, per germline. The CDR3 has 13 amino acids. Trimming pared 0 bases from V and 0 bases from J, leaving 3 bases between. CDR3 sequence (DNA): TGTGCTAGTGGTTTGGTTGGCTCCTACGAGCAGTACTTC. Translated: CASGLVGSYEQYF.

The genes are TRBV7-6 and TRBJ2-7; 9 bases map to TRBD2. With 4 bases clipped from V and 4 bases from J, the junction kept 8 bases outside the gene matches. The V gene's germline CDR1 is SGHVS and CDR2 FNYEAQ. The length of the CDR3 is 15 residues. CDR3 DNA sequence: TGTGCCAGCAGCTCTGGGGCGGGGGGGCCTTACGAGCAGTACTTC. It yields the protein CASSSGAGGPYEQYF.

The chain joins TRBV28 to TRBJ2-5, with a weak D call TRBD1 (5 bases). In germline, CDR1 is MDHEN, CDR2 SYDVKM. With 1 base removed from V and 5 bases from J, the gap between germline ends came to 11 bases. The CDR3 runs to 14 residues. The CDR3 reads CASSLYPGRETQYF. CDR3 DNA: TGTGCCAGCAGTTTATATCCAGGGCGGGAGACCCAGTACTTC.

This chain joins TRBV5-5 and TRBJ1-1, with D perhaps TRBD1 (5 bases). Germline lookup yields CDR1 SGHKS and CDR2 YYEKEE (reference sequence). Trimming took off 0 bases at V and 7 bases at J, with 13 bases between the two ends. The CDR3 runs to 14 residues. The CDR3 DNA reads TGTGCCAGCAGCTTGGGGCGGGACTTACTTGAAGCTTTCTTT. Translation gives CASSLGRDLLEAFF.

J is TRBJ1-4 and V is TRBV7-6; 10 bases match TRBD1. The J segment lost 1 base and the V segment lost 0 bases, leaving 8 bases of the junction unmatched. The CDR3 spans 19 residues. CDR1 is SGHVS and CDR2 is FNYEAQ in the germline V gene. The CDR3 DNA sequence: TGTGCCAGCAGCTTAGCCACTCCGGGACAGGGGTTAACTAATGAAAAACTGTTTTTT. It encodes CASSLATPGQGLTNEKLFF.

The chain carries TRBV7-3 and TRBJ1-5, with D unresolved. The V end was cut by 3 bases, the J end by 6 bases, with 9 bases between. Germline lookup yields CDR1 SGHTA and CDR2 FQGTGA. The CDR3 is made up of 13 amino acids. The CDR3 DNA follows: TGTGCCAGCAGCTTGGGATTGGGTCAGCCCCAGCATTTT. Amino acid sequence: CASSLGLGQPQHF.

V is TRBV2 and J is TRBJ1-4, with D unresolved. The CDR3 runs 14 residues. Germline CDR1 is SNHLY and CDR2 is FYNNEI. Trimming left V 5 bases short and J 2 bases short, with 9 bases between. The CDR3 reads CASSFWRTNEKLFF. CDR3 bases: TGTGCCAGCAGTTTTTGGAGGACTAATGAAAAACTGTTTTTT. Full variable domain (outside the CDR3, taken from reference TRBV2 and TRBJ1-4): EPEVTQTPSHQVTQMGQEVILRCVPISNHLYFYWYRQILGQKVEFLVSFYNNEISEKSEIFDDQFSVERPDGSNFTLKIRSTKLEDSAMYFCASSFWRTNEKLFFGSGTQLSVL.

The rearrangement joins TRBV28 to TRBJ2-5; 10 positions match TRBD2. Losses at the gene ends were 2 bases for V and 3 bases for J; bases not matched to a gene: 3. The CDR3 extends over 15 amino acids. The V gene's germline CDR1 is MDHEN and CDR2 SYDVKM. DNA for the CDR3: TGTGCCAGCAGTTTACTAGCGGGGGCCGAAGAGACCCAGTACTTC. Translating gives CASSLLAGAEETQYF.

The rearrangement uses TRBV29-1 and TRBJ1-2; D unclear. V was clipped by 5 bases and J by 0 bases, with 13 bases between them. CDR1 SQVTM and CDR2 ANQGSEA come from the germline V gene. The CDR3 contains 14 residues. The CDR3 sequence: CSVSTAATNYGYTF. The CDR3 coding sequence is TGCAGCGTTTCTACAGCCGCGACTAACTATGGCTACACCTTC.

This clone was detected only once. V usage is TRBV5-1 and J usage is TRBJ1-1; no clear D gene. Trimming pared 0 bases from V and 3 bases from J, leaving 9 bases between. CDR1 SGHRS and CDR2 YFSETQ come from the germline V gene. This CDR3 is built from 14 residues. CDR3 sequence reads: CASSLGRADTEAFF. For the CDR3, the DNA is TGCGCCAGCAGCTTGGGCCGGGCGGACACTGAAGCTTTCTTT.

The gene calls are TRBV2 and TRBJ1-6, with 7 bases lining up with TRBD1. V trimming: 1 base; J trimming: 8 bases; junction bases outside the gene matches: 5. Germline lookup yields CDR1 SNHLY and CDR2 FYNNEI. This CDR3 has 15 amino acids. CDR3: CASSEGWTGDSPLHF. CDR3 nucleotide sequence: TGTGCCAGCAGTGAAGGGTGGACAGGAGATTCACCCCTCCACTTT.

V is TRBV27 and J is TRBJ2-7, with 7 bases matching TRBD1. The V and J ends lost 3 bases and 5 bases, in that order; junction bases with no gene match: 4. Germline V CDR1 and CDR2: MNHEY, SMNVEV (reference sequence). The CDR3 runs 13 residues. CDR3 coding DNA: TGTGCCAGCAGTTTCTGGCAGGGGGACGAGCAGTACTTC. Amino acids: CASSFWQGDEQYF.

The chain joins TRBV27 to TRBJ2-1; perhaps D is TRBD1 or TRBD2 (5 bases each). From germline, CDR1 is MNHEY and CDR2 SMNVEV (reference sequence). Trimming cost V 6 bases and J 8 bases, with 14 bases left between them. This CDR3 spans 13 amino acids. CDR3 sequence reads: CASRVLGTDEQFF. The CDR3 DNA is TGTGCCAGCAGAGTGTTGGGGACGGATGAGCAGTTCTTC.

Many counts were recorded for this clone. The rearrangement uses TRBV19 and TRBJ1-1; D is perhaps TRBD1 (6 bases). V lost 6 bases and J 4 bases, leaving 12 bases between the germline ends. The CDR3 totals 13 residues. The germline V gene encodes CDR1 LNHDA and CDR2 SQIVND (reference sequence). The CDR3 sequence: CASRVQGGTEAFF. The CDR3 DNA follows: TGTGCCAGTAGAGTACAGGGAGGCACTGAAGCTTTCTTT. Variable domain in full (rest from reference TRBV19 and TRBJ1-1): DGGITQSPKYLFRKEGQNVTLSCEQNLNHDAMYWYRQDPGQGLRLIYYSQIVNDFQKGDIAEGYSVSREKKESFPLTVTSAQKNPTAFYLCASRVQGGTEAFFGQGTRLTVV.